This TCR beta chain came from a study of T cells after yellow fever vaccination. CDR1 SGHTA and CDR2 FQGNSA come from the germline V gene. The CDR3 runs to 14 residues. V was clipped by 2 bases and J by 3 bases; unmatched bases: 4. A 5'RACE template-switching step, the method used to make TCR cDNA, added a universal primer site and UMIs. A single record per CDR3 protein comes from TCRdb applying MiXCR to the 5' RACE reads. The sample carries about 580,000 distinct CDR3 sequences, around 17% recorded once. The V gene is TRBV7-2, the J gene TRBJ2-7; TRBD1 agrees at 7 bases. This receptor was taken from a man between 18 and 35 years old who received the YFV17D yellow fever vaccine. The starting material was PBMCs, obtained around 5 days after the first yellow fever vaccination. The CDR3 DNA follows: TGTGCCAGCAGCTTAACCGGGACAGTCTACGAGCAGTACTTC. Its protein is CASSLTGTVYEQYF.